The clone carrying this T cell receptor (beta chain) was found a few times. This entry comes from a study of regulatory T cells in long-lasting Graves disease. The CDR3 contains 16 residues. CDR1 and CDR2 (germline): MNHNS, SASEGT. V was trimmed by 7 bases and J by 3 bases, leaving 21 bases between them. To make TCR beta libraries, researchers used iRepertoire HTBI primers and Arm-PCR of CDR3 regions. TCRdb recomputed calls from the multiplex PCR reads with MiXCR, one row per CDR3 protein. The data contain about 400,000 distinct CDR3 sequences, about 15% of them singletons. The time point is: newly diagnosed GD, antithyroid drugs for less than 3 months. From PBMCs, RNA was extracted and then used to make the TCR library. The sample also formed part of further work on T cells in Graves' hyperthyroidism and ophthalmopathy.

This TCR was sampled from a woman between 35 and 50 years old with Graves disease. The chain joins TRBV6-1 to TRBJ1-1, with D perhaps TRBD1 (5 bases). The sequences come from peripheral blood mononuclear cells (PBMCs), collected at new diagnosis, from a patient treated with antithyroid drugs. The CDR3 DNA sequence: TGTGCCAGCAACCCCTCTTGGGGCTCTAGGGACACTGAAGCTTTCTTT. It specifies CASNPSWGSRDTEAFF.